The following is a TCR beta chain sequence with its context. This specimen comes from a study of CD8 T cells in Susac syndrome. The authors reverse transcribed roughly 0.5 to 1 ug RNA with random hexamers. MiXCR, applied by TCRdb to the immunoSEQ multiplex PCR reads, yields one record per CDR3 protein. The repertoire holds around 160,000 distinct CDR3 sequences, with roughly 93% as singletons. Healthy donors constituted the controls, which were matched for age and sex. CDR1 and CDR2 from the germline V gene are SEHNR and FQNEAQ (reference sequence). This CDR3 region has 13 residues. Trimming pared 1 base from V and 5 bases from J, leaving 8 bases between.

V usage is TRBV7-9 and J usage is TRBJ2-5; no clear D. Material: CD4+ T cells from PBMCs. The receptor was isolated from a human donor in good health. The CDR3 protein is CASSLDTGETQYF. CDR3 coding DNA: TGTGCCAGCAGCTTAGATACCGGGGAGACCCAGTACTTC.